This T cell receptor (beta chain) was sequenced for a study of cytotoxic CD8 clonotypes in ibrutinib-treated CLL. CDR1 is MDHEN, CDR2 SYDVKM, per germline. This CDR3 contains 14 residues. V shed 4 bases and J shed 3 bases, with 12 bases lying between them. This clone came up once. Assay: immunoSEQ multiplex PCR; the TCRdb copy retains only in-frame clones and omits some. Of 100,000 to 150,000 clones in the sample, 70% to 90% were seen once. The chain joins TRBV28 to TRBJ1-2; the D gene is possibly TRBD1 (5 bases). The clonotype comes from a human donor with chronic lymphocytic leukemia. The material sequenced was PBMCs, taken after 24 months of ibrutinib treatment. The CDR3 region is CASSSSGRDYGYTF. The CDR3 DNA follows: TGTGCCAGCAGTTCGTCGGGCAGGGACTATGGCTACACCTTC.